This passage covers 25 T cell receptor beta chains from one sample sequenced in a study of pediatric ulcerative colitis. Clones were read by immunoSEQ multiplex PCR, and TCRdb kept only the in-frame ones, dropping some. The sample consists of 60,000 or so clones, 77% of them appearing once. The sample comprised blood. Receptors originate from a boy aged 5 to 17 with moderate ulcerative colitis.

The chain has TRBV5-1 and TRBJ2-1; tentatively, D is TRBD1 or TRBD2 (5 bases each). V was shortened by 0 bases and J by 7 bases, with 17 bases between the two germline ends. Germline CDR1 is SGHRS and CDR2 is YFSETQ. This CDR3 contains 16 residues. The CDR3 region has the DNA TGCGCCAGCAGCTTGGAGGGGACGCCGGTGGATAATGAGCAGTTCTTC. Protein product: CASSLEGTPVDNEQFF.

This chain joins TRBV19 and TRBJ1-2; D call uncertain. Germline loops: CDR1 LNHDA, CDR2 SQIVND (reference sequence). V gave up 5 bases and J gave up 0 bases, with 1 base separating them. The CDR3 has 11 amino acids. CDR3 in amino acids: CASSPNYGYTF. The CDR3 nucleotides are TGTGCCAGTAGTCCTAACTATGGCTACACCTTC.

This chain uses TRBV7-3 with TRBJ2-7; D could derive from TRBD1 or TRBD2 (5 bases each). This CDR3 is 13 amino acids long. V lost 5 bases and J 7 bases, leaving 15 bases between the germline ends. Germline CDR1 is SGHTA and CDR2 is FQGTGA. The CDR3 protein is CASSVLGPGEQYF. The CDR3 DNA reads TGTGCCAGCAGCGTCTTGGGGCCGGGGGAGCAGTACTTC. Full variable domain (missing parts from reference TRBV7-3 and TRBJ2-7): GAGVSQTPSNKVTEKGKYVELRCDPISGHTALYWYRQSLGQGPEFLIYFQGTGAADDSGLPNDRFFAVRPEGSVSTLKIQRTERGDSAVYLCASSVLGPGEQYFGPGTRLTVT.

This rearrangement joins TRBV6-5 to TRBJ1-2; D perhaps matches TRBD1 (6 bases). The CDR3 loop spans 16 amino acids. From germline, CDR1 is MNHEY and CDR2 SVGAGI. V gave up 4 bases and J gave up 7 bases, with 22 bases separating them. The CDR3, as DNA: TGTGCCAGCAGTTTTTTCCCCCCAAACAGGGACGGTGGCTACACCTTC. Translated: CASSFFPPNRDGGYTF.

The rearrangement uses TRBV7-2 and TRBJ2-3; TRBD2 matches at 8 bases. V gave up 3 bases and J gave up 5 bases; unmatched junction bases: 7. This CDR3 region has 15 residues. From germline, CDR1 is SGHTA and CDR2 FQGNSA. The CDR3 sequence: CASSFGLAGGDTQYF. The DNA for the CDR3 is TGTGCCAGCAGCTTCGGACTAGCCGGGGGAGATACGCAGTATTTT.

V is TRBV6-5 and J is TRBJ1-5, with D maybe TRBD1 (5 bases). This CDR3 region has 14 residues. Trimming stripped 5 bases from V and 7 bases from J, with 15 bases between. CDR1 is MNHEY and CDR2 is SVGAGI in the germline V gene. The CDR3 bases are TGTGCCAGCAGTCTCCAGGGTTTAGGGCAGCCCCAGCATTTT. Amino acids: CASSLQGLGQPQHF.

This clone was picked up a small number of times. As DNA, the CDR3 is TGCGCCAGCAGTTCGGAACGAGATGGCTACACCTTC. Amino acid sequence: CASSSERDGYTF. The chain uses TRBV5-1 and TRBJ1-2; D gene ambiguous. Germline CDR1 and CDR2: SGHRS and YFSETQ. Trimming cost V 5 bases and J 6 bases, with 11 bases left between them. The CDR3 totals 12 residues.

The chain recombines TRBV9 with TRBJ1-1; possibly TRBD1 for D (5 bases). The V gene lost 3 bases and the J gene lost 6 bases, with 12 bases spanning the gap. Germline CDR1 reads SGDLS; CDR2 reads YYNGEE. The CDR3 extends over 13 amino acids. The CDR3 loop reads CASSAKTVAEAFF. The CDR3 bases are TGTGCCAGCAGCGCCAAGACAGTCGCTGAAGCTTTCTTT.

This clone was seen only once. This chain connects TRBV4-1 to TRBJ2-7; D call uncertain. The germline V and J ends were trimmed by 2 bases and 2 bases, with 13 bases remaining between them. This CDR3 spans 15 amino acids. In germline, CDR1 is MGHRA, CDR2 YSYEKL. CDR3 in amino acids: CASSQILFSPYEQYF. The CDR3 region has the DNA TGCGCCAGCAGCCAAATTCTGTTCTCCCCCTACGAGCAGTACTTC.

The V call is TRBV6-6, the J call TRBJ1-2; 7 bases agree with TRBD1. After removal of 2 bases from V and 8 bases from J, the junction contained 11 bases not matched to a gene. The germline CDR1 and CDR2 sequences are MNHNY and SVGAGI (reference sequence). The CDR3 consists of 15 residues. Here the CDR3 reads CASSYPRGDRLGYTF. CDR3 sequence (DNA): TGTGCCAGCAGTTACCCCCGGGGGGACAGACTAGGCTACACCTTC.

The chain uses TRBV7-2 and TRBJ1-2; D is unresolved. The V end lost 1 base, the J end lost 1 base, and 10 bases lay between the germline ends. Germline-derived CDR1 and CDR2 are SGHTA and FQGNSA. The CDR3 loop spans 15 amino acids. The CDR3 spells CASSLVPEINYGYTF. The DNA for the CDR3 is TGTGCCAGCAGCTTAGTCCCAGAGATTAACTATGGCTACACCTTC.

The chain recombines TRBV4-1 with TRBJ2-3; 12 positions agree with TRBD2. CDR3 length equals 21 residues. The germline V gene encodes CDR1 MGHRA and CDR2 YSYEKL. The V and J ends lost 5 bases and 0 bases, in that order; junction bases with no gene match: 18. For the CDR3, the DNA is TGCGCCAGCAGCTACACGGGACTAGCGGGCCGATTCCTTCCTAGCACAGATACGCAGTATTTT. This sequence encodes CASSYTGLAGRFLPSTDTQYF.

The genes are TRBV5-4 and TRBJ1-2; the D gene is possibly TRBD1 (6 bases). Germline-derived CDR1 and CDR2 are SGHNT and YYREEE (reference sequence). The CDR3 contains 13 residues. V lost 5 bases, J lost 8 bases, and 16 bases lay in between. The CDR3 nucleotides are TGTGCCAGCAGGTCACAGGGCTTGGAGGGCTACACCTTC. Translating gives CASRSQGLEGYTF.

The V call is TRBV6-1, the J call TRBJ1-4, with 7 bases fitting TRBD1. This CDR3 is 16 amino acids long. Germline V gives CDR1 MNHNS, CDR2 SASEGT. The V and J ends lost 4 bases and 0 bases, in that order; junction bases with no gene match: 5. In DNA, the CDR3 is TGTGCCAGCAGTGTCGGGACAGCTACAACTAATGAAAAACTGTTTTTT. Its translation: CASSVGTATTNEKLFF.

This chain joins TRBV5-5 and TRBJ1-1; 9 bases line up with TRBD1. Germline V lookup: CDR1 SGHKS, CDR2 YYEKEE (reference sequence). The CDR3 spans 15 residues. Trimming removed 6 bases from V and 4 bases from J; junction bases left unmatched: 10. The CDR3 is CASIPAGQGSTEAFF. The CDR3 nucleotides read TGTGCCAGCATACCGGCGGGACAGGGAAGCACTGAAGCTTTCTTT.

The rearrangement uses TRBV7-6 and TRBJ2-3, with D possibly TRBD2 on 6 matching bases. The CDR3 spans 15 residues. Germline CDR1 is SGHVS and CDR2 is FNYEAQ. The ends were cut back, 8 bases at V and 3 bases at J, with 18 bases in the middle. The chain's CDR3 is CASSEDGGRTDTQYF. As DNA, the CDR3 is TGTGCCAGCTCCGAGGACGGGGGACGGACAGATACGCAGTATTTT.

The chain is built from TRBV6-5 and TRBJ1-2; 9 positions agree with TRBD1. The CDR3 has 15 residues. In germline, CDR1 is MNHEY, CDR2 SVGAGI. Unmatched junction bases numbered 9, after V lost 6 bases and J lost 4 bases. Written as DNA, the CDR3 is TGTGCCAGCAGGCCCTACAGGGGGCCAGGCTATGGCTACACCTTC. Translation: CASRPYRGPGYGYTF.

The CDR3 bases are TGTGCCAGCAGCCCCGCAGGGTGGCCCTACAATGAGCAGTTCTTC. This sequence encodes CASSPAGWPYNEQFF. The rearrangement links TRBV7-3 to TRBJ2-1; a possible D gene is TRBD1 (5 bases). The germline V gene encodes CDR1 SGHTA and CDR2 FQGTGA. This CDR3 region has 15 residues. V was pared by 5 bases and J by 2 bases, with 13 bases between.

The chain carries TRBV27 and TRBJ1-4; no clear D. The CDR3 spans 14 residues. CDR1 is MNHEY, CDR2 SMNVEV, per germline (reference sequence). V lost 5 bases, J lost 8 bases, and 15 bases lay in between. CDR3 sequence: CASSLGFINEKLFF. The CDR3, as DNA: TGTGCCAGCAGTCTAGGGTTCATTAACGAAAAACTGTTTTTT. The whole variable domain, remainder taken from reference TRBV27 and TRBJ1-4, is EAQVTQNPRYLITVTGKKLTVTCSQNMNHEYMSWYRQDPGLGLRQIYYSMNVEVTDKGDVPEGYKVSRKEKRNFPLILESPSPNQTSLYFCASSLGFINEKLFFGSGTQLSVL.

CDR3 bases: TGCGCCAGCAGCCCTAAGGACAGGGCCTTCACAGATACGCAGTATTTT. Translation: CASSPKDRAFTDTQYF. The J gene is TRBJ2-3, the V gene TRBV4-3; 8 bases are shared with TRBD1. Germline values: CDR1 LGHNA, CDR2 YSLEER. This CDR3 has 16 residues. Trimming at V came to 4 bases and at J to 2 bases, leaving 8 bases not matched to a gene.

The chain uses TRBV18 and TRBJ1-3; tentatively, D is TRBD1 (6 bases). The CDR3 spans 15 residues. V was cut by 4 bases and J by 2 bases, with 12 bases left in between. CDR1 is KGHSH, CDR2 LQKENI, per germline. As DNA, the CDR3 is TGTGCCAGCTCACGACCAGGGGTCGCTGGAAACACCATATATTTT. It specifies CASSRPGVAGNTIYF.

This chain joins TRBV5-4 and TRBJ1-3, with a weak D call TRBD1 (6 bases). The CDR3 has 16 amino acids. The V end lost 5 bases, the J end lost 6 bases, and 21 bases lay between the germline ends. From germline, CDR1 is SGHNT and CDR2 YYREEE (reference sequence). CDR3 sequence: CASRPRGGRSVNTIYF. Written as DNA, the CDR3 is TGTGCCAGCAGACCTAGGGGGGGCAGGTCCGTAAACACCATATATTTT.

Here the CDR3 reads CASSVFGENTEAFF. The CDR3 DNA reads as TGTGCCAGCAGTGTTTTCGGGGAAAACACTGAAGCTTTCTTT. J is TRBJ1-1 and V is TRBV25-1; D gene ambiguous. Germline V gene lookup returns CDR1 MGHDK and CDR2 SYGVNS. With 4 bases removed from V and 2 bases from J, the gap between germline ends came to 11 bases. The CDR3 runs 14 residues.

The V gene is TRBV5-5, the J gene TRBJ1-4; D remains unclear. The CDR3 totals 15 residues. Germline V gene data show CDR1 as SGHKS and CDR2 as YYEKEE (reference sequence). V was pared by 3 bases and J by 1 base, with 10 bases between. CDR3: CASSSMALTNEKLFF. The CDR3 DNA sequence: TGTGCCAGCAGCTCTATGGCTCTAACTAATGAAAAACTGTTTTTT. The full variable domain, completed using reference TRBV5-5 and TRBJ1-4, is DAGVTQSPTHLIKTRGQQVTLRCSPISGHKSVSWYQQVLGQGPQFIFQYYEKEERGRGNFPDRFSARQFPNYSSELNVNALLLGDSALYLCASSSMALTNEKLFFGSGTQLSVL.

This clone has a handful of counts. The gene calls are TRBV6-5 and TRBJ1-2, with TRBD1 as a possible D gene (6 bases). The CDR3 totals 13 residues. V was trimmed by 4 bases and J by 6 bases, leaving 12 bases between them. Germline CDR1 MNHEY, CDR2 SVGAGI. CDR3 in amino acids: CASSFHRDHGYTF. CDR3 DNA: TGTGCCAGCAGTTTTCACAGGGACCATGGCTACACCTTC.